This T cell receptor (beta chain) was sequenced in a study of vaccination effects on CD4 cells after COVID-19. Sequencing followed a ViraFEST assay step that expanded antigen-specific CD4+ T cells with viral peptide pools. Having been cultured for around ten days, the cells underwent CD4+ T cell isolation. Two-dose vaccination with either BNT162b2 or mRNA-1273 was given to the participants. Wells containing approximately 2 million PBMC each were cultured with 10 IU/ml IL-2 and 8 to 10 ug/ml peptides. CDR1 and CDR2 (germline): MGHRA, YSYEKL. Trimming shortened V by 0 bases and J by 8 bases, and 24 bases separated the two germline ends. The CDR3 sequence is 18 residues long. Here immunoSEQ multiplex PCR was the method, and the copy in TCRdb shows in-frame clones only, minus some. This sample has 30,000 or so clones, with 72% found just once. Details on this clone: Its antigen is still unknown.

The clonotype originates from a human donor who received a COVID-19 vaccine. The genes are TRBV4-1 and TRBJ2-3, with D possibly TRBD2 on 7 matching bases. Material: CD4+ T cells from PBMCs cultured with HCoV-229E spike peptides, obtained after COVID-19 vaccination. CDR3 sequence (DNA): TGCGCCAGCAGCCAAGAAGCCTTTCAGGGGAGGGCCACTGGTACGCAGTATTTT. Protein: CASSQEAFQGRATGTQYF.